The 18 T cell receptor beta chains below were found in one sample sequenced in a study of cytomegalovirus exposure and HLA in healthy donors (dated by TCRdb to 2015 to 2018). Library prep was done by the immunoSEQ multiplex PCR assay. The multiplex PCR relied on a mix of 60 forward primers for TCR Vbeta segments and 13 reverse primers for TCR Jbeta segments. The clones in this table, taken by TCRdb from immuneACCESS, are in-frame only. Not every clone is retained; where verified, under half of the shortfall comes from an unresolved V gene, and the cause of the rest is unknown. The sample table contains under 150,000 clones; only one count was recorded for around 80% of them. The biggest ten clones account for less than 1.5% of the sample. The sequencing input was PBMCs. These receptors originate from a young man in good health and CMV-seropositive.

The V gene is TRBV6-4, the J gene TRBJ2-3; D is possibly TRBD1 (5 bases). CDR1 is MRHNA, CDR2 SNTAGT, per germline. Deletions cut 3 bases from V and 1 base from J, with 11 bases between. The CDR3 is 15 residues long. The CDR3 loop reads CASSEGQSGTDTQYF. Written as DNA, the CDR3 is TGTGCCAGCAGTGAGGGGCAAAGCGGCACAGATACGCAGTATTTT.

In DNA, the CDR3 is TGTGCCATCAGTGAGTCAGGAGGGGCTAATTCCTACAATGAGCAGTTCTTC. This gives the protein CAISESGGANSYNEQFF. V is TRBV10-3 and J is TRBJ2-1; tentatively, D is TRBD2 (6 bases). CDR1 ENHRY and CDR2 SYGVKD come from the germline V gene. V shed 0 bases and J shed 1 base, with 13 bases lying between them. The CDR3 covers 17 residues.

V gene TRBV18 combines with J gene TRBJ2-3, with TRBD2 matching over 9 bases. Losses at the gene ends were 3 bases for V and 6 bases for J; bases not matched to a gene: 13. This CDR3 has 17 residues. Germline-derived CDR1 and CDR2 are KGHSH and LQKENI. CDR3 DNA: TGTGCCAGCTCACCTGTGACTAGCGGCTCCCGATGGGATACGCAGTATTTT. Translating it yields CASSPVTSGSRWDTQYF.

This rearrangement joins TRBV5-1 to TRBJ1-4, with 8 bases that match TRBD1. Trimming cost V 3 bases and J 5 bases; bases outside gene matches: 6. The CDR3 length is 15 residues. From germline, CDR1 is SGHRS and CDR2 YFSETQ. The CDR3 loop is CASSWEGQENEKLFF. The CDR3 bases are TGCGCCAGCAGCTGGGAGGGACAGGAAAATGAAAAACTGTTTTTT.

This clone occurred a few times. This rearrangement joins TRBV27 to TRBJ2-7; no firm D call. Germline V gives CDR1 MNHEY, CDR2 SMNVEV (reference sequence). V lost 8 bases to trimming and J lost 5 bases, with 13 bases between them. The length of the CDR3 is 12 residues. In DNA, the CDR3 is TGTGCCAGCGGAGTGTTCCTCCACGAGCAGTACTTC. This translates into CASGVFLHEQYF.

The chain is built from TRBV9 and TRBJ2-5, with D perhaps matching TRBD2 (6 bases). The V end lost 3 bases, the J end lost 9 bases, and 12 bases lay between the germline ends. The CDR3 runs to 12 residues. The germline CDR1 and CDR2 sequences are SGDLS and YYNGEE. The CDR3 loop reads CASSGGERAQYF. The CDR3 DNA sequence: TGTGCCAGCAGCGGCGGAGAGCGGGCCCAGTACTTC.

The rearrangement joins TRBV29-1 to TRBJ2-5, with D possibly matching TRBD1 (6 bases). CDR1 SQVTM and CDR2 ANQGSEA come from the germline V gene. V was cut by 6 bases and J by 2 bases, with 13 bases left in between. This CDR3 contains 13 residues. DNA of the CDR3: TGCAGCGTCGAGGGGACACATCAAGAGACCCAGTACTTC. Its protein product is CSVEGTHQETQYF.

In its sample, this clone was seen once. The chain links TRBV5-1 to TRBJ2-2; D might be TRBD2 (6 bases). The length of the CDR3 is 16 residues. Germline V gene lookup returns CDR1 SGHRS and CDR2 YFSETQ. V lost 2 bases and J 3 bases, leaving 14 bases between the germline ends. CDR3 loop: CASSFRGTQDTGELFF. CDR3 in DNA: TGCGCCAGCAGCTTCCGCGGGACCCAGGACACCGGGGAGCTGTTTTTT.

This chain connects TRBV2 to TRBJ2-5; D possibly corresponds to TRBD2 (6 bases). CDR1 and CDR2 (germline): SNHLY, FYNNEI. The CDR3 runs to 14 residues. The ends were cut back, 5 bases at V and 7 bases at J, with 17 bases in the middle. In DNA, the CDR3 is TGTGCCAGCAGTTCGCCACTAGCTCGTGGGACCCAGTACTTC. Protein product: CASSSPLARGTQYF.

The genes are TRBV5-1 and TRBJ2-7; D is possibly TRBD1 (6 bases). Germline-derived CDR1 and CDR2 are SGHRS and YFSETQ. CDR3 length equals 14 residues. V was trimmed by 4 bases and J by 2 bases, leaving 13 bases between them. CDR3 in DNA: TGCGCCAGCAGCATCGAACAGGGCCCCTACGAGCAGTACTTC. It encodes CASSIEQGPYEQYF.

The CDR3 loop reads CASSVTGTDSYEQYF. CDR3 sequence (DNA): TGTGCCAGCAGCGTAACCGGGACAGATTCGTACGAGCAGTACTTC. The V call is TRBV9, the J call TRBJ2-7, with 7 nucleotides matching TRBD1. The germline CDR1 and CDR2 sequences are SGDLS and YYNGEE. V gave up 1 base and J gave up 4 bases; unmatched junction bases: 8. There are 15 residues in the CDR3.

The rearrangement joins TRBV2 to TRBJ1-2; possible D gene TRBD1, 5 bases. Germline CDR1 reads SNHLY; CDR2 reads FYNNEI. CDR3 length: 14 residues. V shed 5 bases and J shed 3 bases, with 13 bases lying between them. The CDR3 nucleotides are TGTGCCAGCAGTTTCCCCGGGACTGACTATGGCTACACCTTC. It codes for CASSFPGTDYGYTF.

J is TRBJ1-2 and V is TRBV18; 9 positions match TRBD1. V lost 4 bases and J lost 2; bases outside the gene matches: 2. Germline V gives CDR1 KGHSH, CDR2 LQKENI. The CDR3 consists of 14 residues. In nucleotides, the CDR3 is TGTGCCAGCTCACGGACAGGGGACAACTATGGCTACACCTTC. Its protein product is CASSRTGDNYGYTF.

The V call is TRBV6-5, the J call TRBJ1-2; D not resolved. V lost 4 bases, J lost 8 bases, and 11 bases lay in between. There are 12 residues in the CDR3. The germline V gene encodes CDR1 MNHEY and CDR2 SVGAGI. The CDR3 sequence is CASSSPSGGYTF. Here the CDR3 DNA reads TGTGCCAGCAGTTCCCCTAGCGGGGGCTACACCTTC.

The chain is built from TRBV5-8 and TRBJ2-6; a weak D match, TRBD2 (8 bases). Germline loops: CDR1 SGHTS, CDR2 YDEGEE. V gave up 4 bases and J gave up 5 bases, with 16 bases separating them. This CDR3 is built from 16 residues. CDR3 protein: CASSPGGTVWANVLTF. The DNA for the CDR3 is TGTGCCAGCAGCCCGGGGGGGACAGTCTGGGCCAACGTCCTGACTTTC.

V is TRBV6-1 and J is TRBJ2-1; weak D call: TRBD2 (6 bases). Looked up from germline, CDR1 is MNHNS and CDR2 is SASEGT. The CDR3 covers 14 residues. Trimming removed 6 bases at V and 4 bases at J, with 13 bases between. CDR3 residues: CASRPGLTYNEQFF. The CDR3 nucleotides read TGTGCCAGCAGGCCGGGACTGACTTACAATGAGCAGTTCTTC.

The chain is built from TRBV18 and TRBJ1-6; 9 bases map to TRBD1. CDR3 length: 14 amino acids. Per germline, CDR1 KGHSH and CDR2 LQKENI. V dropped 4 bases and J dropped 6; count of bases not matched to a gene: 1. The CDR3 DNA reads as TGTGCCAGCTCACGGGACAGGGCTAATTCACCCCTCCACTTT. This gives the protein CASSRDRANSPLHF.

This clone has more than one count but fewer than ten. DNA for the CDR3: TGTGCCAGCAGTTTGGCGGACCGAGGTTCGGGAGGCTACACCTTC. Its translation: CASSLADRGSGGYTF. The rearrangement uses TRBV28 and TRBJ1-2, with D uncertain. The V gene's germline CDR1 is MDHEN and CDR2 SYDVKM. V gave up 3 bases and J gave up 8 bases, with 19 bases separating them. This CDR3 comprises 15 residues.